This TCR beta chain was profiled in a study of tumor-infiltrating lymphocytes in primary liver carcinoma. In the study overall: Tumors were staged T1-T3 N0M0 and measured roughly 4.2 to 10 cm across.

Worth noting for this clonotype: Since a much larger clone is just one base distant, this may be a read error.

Between about 20 and 30 mg of unsorted bulk tissue served as the source from which RNA and DNA were co-extracted. Surgical resection was the treatment these patients received for primary liver carcinoma. cDNA specific to TCR beta was made from about 550 ng of total RNA, with a constant-region primer employed for priming. Nested multiplex PCR, run for three rounds with slightly modified ARM-PCR, yielded TCR beta libraries. A C-beta reverse primer was combined with TRBV1-TRBV30 forward primers in the first two PCR rounds, and each round had 10 cycles. TCRdb processed the multiplex PCR reads anew with MiXCR; each CDR3 protein has one entry. The profile covers 85,000 to 100,000 distinct CDR3 sequences, with less than 70% appearing a single time and roughly 30% taken by the ten largest. Germline V CDR1 and CDR2: MNHEY, SVGAGI. The CDR3 contains 13 residues.

Input material: tumor-adjacent normal liver tissue. The TCR sequence derives from a man in his forties with primary liver carcinoma and hepatitis B virus infection. V gene TRBV6-5 combines with J gene TRBJ2-3; no clear D gene. The J call may be mistaken, given a closer DNA end match to TRBJ1-5. The CDR3 sequence: CASSQARSVTQHF. The CDR3 DNA reads as TGTGCCAGCAGCCAAGCACGGTCGGTTACGCAGCATTTT.